This T cell receptor beta chain was profiled in a study of cytomegalovirus exposure and HLA in healthy donors. Whole-study results and caveats: In vitro work confirmed that a few CMV-associated chains recognize CMV antigens.

The CDR3 has 12 residues. Germline loops: CDR1 MNHNY, CDR2 SVGAGI (reference sequence). The trim removed 11 bases at V and 0 bases at J, leaving 3 bases unmatched. This PCR relied on a set of 60 Vbeta primers and 13 Jbeta primers. The method was immunoSEQ multiplex PCR; TCRdb's version includes in-frame clones alone and lacks a portion of them. The data show around 190,000 clones, with around 77% seen just once and 2.9% held by the top ten. Concerning this clone itself: Its antigen is currently unknown.

Sequencing was performed on PBMCs. This chain joins TRBV6-6 and TRBJ2-7, with 8 bases aligning to TRBD2. The source of this sequence is a woman in her 30s in good health and CMV-seronegative. Here the CDR3 reads CASGGPSYEQYF. For the CDR3, the DNA is TGTGCCTCGGGGGGGCCCTCCTACGAGCAGTACTTC.